What follows describes a single T cell receptor beta chain. Its target is not known. 60 Vbeta and 13 Jbeta primers were used in PCR. Assay: immunoSEQ multiplex PCR; the TCRdb copy retains only in-frame clones and omits some. In the table there are some 140,000 clones, around three quarters of which are singletons. The entry originates in a study of cytomegalovirus exposure and HLA in healthy donors. Study outcomes and limitations: High sensitivity and specificity were reportedly achieved when the classifier diagnosed cytomegalovirus status. Presence/absence results assume similar sequencing depth per donor, which may not hold.

From germline, CDR1 is MNHEY and CDR2 SVGAGI. The CDR3 consists of 15 residues. This receptor was identified in a man younger than 35 in good health and CMV-seronegative. The material sequenced was PBMCs. The chain is built from TRBV6-5 and TRBJ2-5, with TRBD1 identical over 8 bases. The end of the DNA is better explained by TRBJ2-7, so the J call may be wrong. The CDR3 loop reads CASSQNPTGGNEQYF. CDR3 sequence (DNA): TGTGCCAGCAGTCAAAACCCCACAGGGGGGAACGAGCAGTACTTC.